Described below is a single TCR beta chain sequence and its context. This sample stems from a study of shared clonotypes between healthy human individuals. The ends were cut back, 3 bases at V and 4 bases at J, with 7 bases in the middle. The CDR3 is 13 residues long. The V gene's germline CDR1 is LGHNA and CDR2 YSLEER. This table comes from immunoSEQ multiplex PCR, and its TCRdb copy is limited to in-frame clones, with some not included. This table has approximately 1.5 million clones, 95% to 99% appearing once. This receptor was taken from a man aged 25-45 years in good health. V gene TRBV4-3 combines with J gene TRBJ2-1; no clear D. The sequenced material came from naive CD4+ T cells sorted from blood. Subset given: CD45RA+ positively selected. CDR3 residues: CASSQDKYNEQFF. The DNA for the CDR3 is TGCGCCAGCAGCCAGGATAAATACAATGAGCAGTTCTTC.